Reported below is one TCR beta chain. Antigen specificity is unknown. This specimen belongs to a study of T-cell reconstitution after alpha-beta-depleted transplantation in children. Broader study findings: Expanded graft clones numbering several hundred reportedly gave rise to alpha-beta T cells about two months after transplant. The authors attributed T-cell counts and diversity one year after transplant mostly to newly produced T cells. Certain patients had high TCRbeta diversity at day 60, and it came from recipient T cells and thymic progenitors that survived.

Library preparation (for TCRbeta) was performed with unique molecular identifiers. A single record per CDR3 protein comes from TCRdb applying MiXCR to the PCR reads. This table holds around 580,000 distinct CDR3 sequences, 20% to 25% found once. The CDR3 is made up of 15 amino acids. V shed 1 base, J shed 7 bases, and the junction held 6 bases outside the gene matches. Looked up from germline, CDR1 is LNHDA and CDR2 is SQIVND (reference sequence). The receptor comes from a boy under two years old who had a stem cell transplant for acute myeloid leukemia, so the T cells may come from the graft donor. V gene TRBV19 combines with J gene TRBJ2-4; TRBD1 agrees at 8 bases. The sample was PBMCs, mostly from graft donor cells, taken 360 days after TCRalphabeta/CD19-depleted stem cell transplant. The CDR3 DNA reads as TGTGCCAGTAGTATAGTCAACAGGGGGATGAACATTCAGTACTTC. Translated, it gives CASSIVNRGMNIQYF.